The 14 T cell receptor beta chains in this list originate from one sample, sequenced in a study of T-cell memory formation after mild COVID-19. MiXCR was run by TCRdb on the 5' RACE reads, yielding one entry per CDR3 protein. Of about 400,000 distinct CDR3 sequences listed, about a quarter are singletons. Material for sequencing was PBMCs or a T cell subset sorted from them (not recorded which). These receptors came from an adult woman who had mild COVID-19 (a few samples of this study predate the infection). Cell type and time point are not known.

The chain has TRBV20-1 and TRBJ2-2, with D perhaps being TRBD1 or TRBD2 (5 bases each). Per the germline V gene, CDR1 is DFQATT and CDR2 is SNEGSKA (reference sequence). Trimming left V 6 bases short and J 2 bases short, with 10 bases between. This CDR3 has 13 residues. CDR3 amino acids: CSARDGNTGELFF. Here the CDR3 DNA reads TGCAGTGCCCGGGACGGCAACACCGGGGAGCTGTTTTTT.

V gene TRBV12-3 or TRBV12-4 combines with J gene TRBJ2-7; D may be TRBD1 or TRBD2 (6 bases each). V lost 7 bases and J lost 4, with 14 bases in between. The CDR3 covers 13 residues. This chain's CDR3 is CASTIPGAYEQYF. CDR3 nucleotides: TGTGCCAGCACGATCCCGGGGGCGTACGAGCAGTACTTC.

V usage is TRBV7-9 and J usage is TRBJ2-5; the match to TRBD1 covers 8 bases. V was pared by 5 bases and J by 9 bases, with 11 bases of the junction left unmatched. The CDR3 has 14 amino acids. Looked up from germline, CDR1 is SEHNR and CDR2 is FQNEAQ (reference sequence). The CDR3 protein is CASSTGQGVWAQYF. In DNA, the CDR3 is TGTGCCAGCAGCACCGGACAGGGTGTATGGGCCCAGTACTTC.

This chain links TRBV20-1 with TRBJ2-3; the D gene is possibly TRBD1 (5 bases). The germline V and J ends were trimmed by 1 base and 4 bases, with 12 bases remaining between them. Germline assignment: CDR1 DFQATT and CDR2 SNEGSKA (reference sequence). The CDR3 length is 14 residues. CDR3 sequence reads: CSARVATGPDTQYF. CDR3 in DNA: TGCAGTGCTAGAGTGGCCACAGGTCCAGATACGCAGTATTTT.

The chain links TRBV6-1 to TRBJ2-1, with 9 bases lining up with TRBD1. The CDR3 has 17 residues. V was clipped by 4 bases and J by 1 base; unmatched bases: 8. Germline V gene lookup returns CDR1 MNHNS and CDR2 SASEGT. The CDR3 DNA reads TGTGCCAGCAGTGCTGAATCCGGGACAGGGTCCTACAATGAGCAGTTCTTC. Its translation: CASSAESGTGSYNEQFF.

This clonotype has more than one count but fewer than ten. The rearrangement joins TRBV5-4 to TRBJ2-1; D might be TRBD1 (5 bases). V was clipped by 3 bases and J by 1 base, with 8 bases between them. Per the germline V gene, CDR1 is SGHNT and CDR2 is YYREEE (reference sequence). The CDR3 extends over 14 amino acids. CDR3 in amino acids: CASSYQGSYNEQFF. The CDR3 DNA sequence: TGTGCCAGCAGCTATCAGGGTTCCTACAATGAGCAGTTCTTC.

Many counts were recorded for this clonotype. The gene calls are TRBV12-3 or TRBV12-4 and TRBJ2-1; a weak D match, TRBD2 (5 bases). The CDR3 totals 13 residues. The V and J ends lost 8 bases and 3 bases respectively, with 11 bases between them. CDR3 nucleotides: TGTGCCAGCTCACTGGGAGTCTACAATGAGCAGTTCTTC. This codes for CASSLGVYNEQFF.

The V gene is TRBV6-5, the J gene TRBJ2-3, with TRBD2 matching 11 bases. Germline CDR1 and CDR2: MNHEY and SVGAGI. The length of the CDR3 is 18 residues. V shed 6 bases, J shed 3 bases, and the junction held 14 bases outside the gene matches. For the CDR3, the DNA is TGTGCCAGCAGCCTTCGGGGTTCTAGCGGGGGGATAACAGATACGCAGTATTTT. It encodes CASSLRGSSGGITDTQYF.

The chain has TRBV7-2 and TRBJ1-2, with D uncertain. V shed 5 bases and J shed 4 bases, with 14 bases lying between them. Per the germline V gene, CDR1 is SGHTA and CDR2 is FQGNSA. The CDR3 runs to 14 residues. The CDR3 is CASSLLGYLYGYTF. The DNA for the CDR3 is TGTGCCAGCAGCCTCCTCGGGTACCTCTATGGCTACACCTTC.

For this clonotype: Germline is not matched at one junction end, which may reflect a read error. The V gene is TRBV7-9, the J gene TRBJ2-5, with D maybe TRBD1 (6 bases). In germline, CDR1 is SEHNR, CDR2 FQNEAQ (reference sequence). This CDR3 is built from 10 residues. The CDR3 protein is CASTPGHHHF. CDR3 DNA: TGTGCCAGTACTCCGGGACACCACCACTTC.

This clonotype was detected only once. This chain joins TRBV24-1 and TRBJ2-1, with D uncertain. This CDR3 is 13 amino acids long. Germline V gene data show CDR1 as KGHDR and CDR2 as SFDVKD. V dropped 4 bases and J dropped 2 bases, with 5 bases sitting between them. In nucleotides, the CDR3 is TGTGCCACCAGTGAAGAAGCCTACAATGAGCAGTTCTTC. Amino acids: CATSEEAYNEQFF.

This clonotype was detected only a few times. The V gene is TRBV2, the J gene TRBJ1-2, with D possibly being TRBD1 (5 bases). The germline V and J ends were trimmed by 1 base and 14 bases, with 14 bases remaining between them. CDR3 length: 12 residues. The germline CDR1 and CDR2 sequences are SNHLY and FYNNEI. DNA of the CDR3: TGTGCCAGCAGTGAAGAGGGGAGATCGCGGACCTTC. Its translation is CASSEEGRSRTF.

The gene calls are TRBV7-2 and TRBJ2-1; no reliable D call. V gave up 3 bases and J gave up 8 bases, with 8 bases separating them. This CDR3 comprises 12 residues. The germline V gene has CDR1 SGHTA and CDR2 FQGNSA. Written as DNA, the CDR3 is TGTGCCAGCAGCTTCAAGGGTTATGAGCAGTTCTTC. Translating it yields CASSFKGYEQFF.

In nucleotides, the CDR3 is TGTGCCAGTTCTACATCCGGGACCCCGGGAAATGAGCAGTTCTTC. This gives the protein CASSTSGTPGNEQFF. V gene TRBV19 combines with J gene TRBJ2-1; D possibly uses TRBD1 or TRBD2 (5 bases each). The length of the CDR3 is 15 residues. Trimming took off 8 bases at V and 7 bases at J, with 21 bases between the two ends. In germline, CDR1 is LNHDA, CDR2 SQIVND (reference sequence).